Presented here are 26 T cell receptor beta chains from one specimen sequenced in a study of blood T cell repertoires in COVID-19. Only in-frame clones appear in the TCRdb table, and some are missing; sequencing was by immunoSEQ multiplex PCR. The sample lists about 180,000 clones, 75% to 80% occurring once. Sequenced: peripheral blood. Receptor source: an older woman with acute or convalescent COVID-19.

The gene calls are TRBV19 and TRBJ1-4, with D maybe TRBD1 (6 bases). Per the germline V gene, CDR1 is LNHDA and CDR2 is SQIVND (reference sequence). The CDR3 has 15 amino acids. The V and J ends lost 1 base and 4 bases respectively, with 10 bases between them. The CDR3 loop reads CASSIGQALNEKLFF. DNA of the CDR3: TGTGCCAGTAGTATAGGACAGGCACTTAATGAAAAACTGTTTTTT.

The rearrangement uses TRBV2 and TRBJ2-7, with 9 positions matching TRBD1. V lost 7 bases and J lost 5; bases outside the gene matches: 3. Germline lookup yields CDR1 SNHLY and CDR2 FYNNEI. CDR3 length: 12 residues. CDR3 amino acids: CASKQGAHEQYF. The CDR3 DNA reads TGTGCCAGCAAACAGGGGGCCCACGAGCAGTACTTC.

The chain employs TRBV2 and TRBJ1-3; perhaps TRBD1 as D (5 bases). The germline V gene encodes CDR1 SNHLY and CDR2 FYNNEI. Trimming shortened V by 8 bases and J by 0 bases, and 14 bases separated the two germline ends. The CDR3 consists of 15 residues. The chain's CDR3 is CASEMDTSSGNTIYF. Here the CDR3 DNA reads TGTGCCAGCGAGATGGACACGAGCTCTGGAAACACCATATATTTT.

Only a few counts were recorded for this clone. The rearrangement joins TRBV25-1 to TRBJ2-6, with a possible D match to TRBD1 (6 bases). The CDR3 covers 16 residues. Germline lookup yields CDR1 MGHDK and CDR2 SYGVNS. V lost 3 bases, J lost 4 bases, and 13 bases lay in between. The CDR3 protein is CASSDPGASGANVLTF. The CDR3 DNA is TGTGCCAGCAGTGACCCAGGGGCATCAGGGGCCAACGTCCTGACTTTC.

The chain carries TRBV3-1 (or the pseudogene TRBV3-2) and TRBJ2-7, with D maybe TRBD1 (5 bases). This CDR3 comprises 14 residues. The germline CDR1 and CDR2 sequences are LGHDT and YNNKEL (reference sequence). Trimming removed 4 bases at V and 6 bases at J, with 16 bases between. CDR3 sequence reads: CASSPGARVGEQYF. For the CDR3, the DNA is TGTGCCAGCAGCCCCGGAGCCAGGGTGGGCGAGCAGTACTTC.

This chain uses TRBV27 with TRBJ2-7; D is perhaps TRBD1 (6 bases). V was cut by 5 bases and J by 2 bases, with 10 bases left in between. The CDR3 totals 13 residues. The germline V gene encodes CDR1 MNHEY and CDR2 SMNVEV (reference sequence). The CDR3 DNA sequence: TGTGCCAGCAGTACGGGACAACCCTACGAGCAGTACTTC. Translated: CASSTGQPYEQYF.

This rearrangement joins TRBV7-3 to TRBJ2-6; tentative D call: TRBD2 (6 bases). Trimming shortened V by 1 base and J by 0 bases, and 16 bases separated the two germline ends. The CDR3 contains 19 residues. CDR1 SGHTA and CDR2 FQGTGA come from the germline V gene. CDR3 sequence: CASSLRTVAGPSGANVLTF. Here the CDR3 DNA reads TGTGCCAGCAGCTTAAGAACAGTCGCGGGACCCTCTGGGGCCAACGTCCTGACTTTC. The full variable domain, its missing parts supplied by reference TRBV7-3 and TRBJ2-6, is GAGVSQTPSNKVTEKGKYVELRCDPISGHTALYWYRQSLGQGPEFLIYFQGTGAADDSGLPNDRFFAVRPEGSVSTLKIQRTERGDSAVYLCASSLRTVAGPSGANVLTFGAGSRLTVL.

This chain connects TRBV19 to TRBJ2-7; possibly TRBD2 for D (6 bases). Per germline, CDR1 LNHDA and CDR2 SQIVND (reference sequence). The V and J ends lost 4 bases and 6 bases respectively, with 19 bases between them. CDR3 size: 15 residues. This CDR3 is CASSTLNRERPEQYF. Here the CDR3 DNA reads TGTGCCAGTAGTACCCTTAACCGGGAGCGCCCCGAGCAGTACTTC.

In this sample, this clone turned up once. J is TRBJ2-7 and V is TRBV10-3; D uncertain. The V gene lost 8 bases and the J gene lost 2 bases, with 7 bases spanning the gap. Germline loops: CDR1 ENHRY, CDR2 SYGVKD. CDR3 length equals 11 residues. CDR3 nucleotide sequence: TGTGCCATCGGGCTTACCTACGAGCAGTACTTC. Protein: CAIGLTYEQYF.

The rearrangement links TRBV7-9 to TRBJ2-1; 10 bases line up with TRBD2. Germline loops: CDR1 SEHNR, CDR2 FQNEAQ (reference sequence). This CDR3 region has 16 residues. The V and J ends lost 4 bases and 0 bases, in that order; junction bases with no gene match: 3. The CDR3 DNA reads TGTGCCAGCAGCTCGATAGCGGGAGGCTCCTACAATGAGCAGTTCTTC. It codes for CASSSIAGGSYNEQFF.

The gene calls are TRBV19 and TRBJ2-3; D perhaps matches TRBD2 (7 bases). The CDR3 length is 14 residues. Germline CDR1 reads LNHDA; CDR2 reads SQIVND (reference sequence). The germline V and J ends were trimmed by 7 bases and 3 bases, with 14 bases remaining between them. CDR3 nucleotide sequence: TGTGCCAGTAAGGGGGGGGTTTTAACAGATACGCAGTATTTT. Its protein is CASKGGVLTDTQYF.

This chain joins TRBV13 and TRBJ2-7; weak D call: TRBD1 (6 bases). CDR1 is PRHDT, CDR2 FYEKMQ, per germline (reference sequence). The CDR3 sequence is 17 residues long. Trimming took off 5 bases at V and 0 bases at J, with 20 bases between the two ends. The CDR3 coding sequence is TGTGCCAGCAGCCCAAGGGGTCGGGACATGAGCTCCTACGAGCAGTACTTC. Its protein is CASSPRGRDMSSYEQYF.

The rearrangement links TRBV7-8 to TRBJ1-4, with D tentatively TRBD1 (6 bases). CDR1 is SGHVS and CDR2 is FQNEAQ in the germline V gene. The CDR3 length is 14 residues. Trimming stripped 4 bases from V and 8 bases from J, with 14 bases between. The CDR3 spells CASSSYSGGEKLFF. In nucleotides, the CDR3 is TGTGCCAGCAGCTCTTACTCGGGGGGCGAAAAACTGTTTTTT.

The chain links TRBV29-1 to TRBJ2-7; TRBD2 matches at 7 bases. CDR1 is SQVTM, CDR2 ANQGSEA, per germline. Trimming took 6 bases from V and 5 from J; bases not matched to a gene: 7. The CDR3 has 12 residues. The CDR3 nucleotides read TGCAGCGTCGGAGCGGGGTTGAACGAGCAGTACTTC. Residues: CSVGAGLNEQYF.

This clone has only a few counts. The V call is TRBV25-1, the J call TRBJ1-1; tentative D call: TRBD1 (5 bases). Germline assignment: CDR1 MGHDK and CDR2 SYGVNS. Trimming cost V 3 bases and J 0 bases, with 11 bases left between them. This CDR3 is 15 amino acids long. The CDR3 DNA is TGTGCCAGCAGTGAGCTGACAGCCATGAACACTGAAGCTTTCTTT. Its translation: CASSELTAMNTEAFF.

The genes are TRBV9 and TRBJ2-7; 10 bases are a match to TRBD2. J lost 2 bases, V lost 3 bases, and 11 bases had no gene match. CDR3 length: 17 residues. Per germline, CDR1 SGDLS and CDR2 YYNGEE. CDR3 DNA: TGTGCCAGCAGCGCGTCCGTGACTAGCGGGTCACCCTACGAGCAGTACTTC. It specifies CASSASVTSGSPYEQYF.

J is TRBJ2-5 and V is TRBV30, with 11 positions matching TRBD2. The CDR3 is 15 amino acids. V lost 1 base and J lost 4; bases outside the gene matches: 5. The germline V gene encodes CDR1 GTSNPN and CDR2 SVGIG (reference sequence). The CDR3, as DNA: TGTGCCTGGAGTGGCGGGACTAGCGGAGTAGAGACCCAGTACTTC. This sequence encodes CAWSGGTSGVETQYF. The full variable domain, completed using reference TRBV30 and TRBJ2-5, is SQTIHQWPATLVQPVGSPLSLECTVEGTSNPNLYWYRQAAGRGLQLLFYSVGIGQISSEVPQNLSASRPQDRQFILSSKKLLLSDSGFYLCAWSGGTSGVETQYFGPGTRLLVL.

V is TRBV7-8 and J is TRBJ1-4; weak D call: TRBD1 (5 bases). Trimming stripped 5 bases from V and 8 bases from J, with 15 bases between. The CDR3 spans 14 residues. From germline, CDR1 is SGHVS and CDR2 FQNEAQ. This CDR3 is CASSAGGASEKLFF. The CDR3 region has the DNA TGTGCCAGCAGCGCGGGAGGGGCATCCGAAAAACTGTTTTTT.

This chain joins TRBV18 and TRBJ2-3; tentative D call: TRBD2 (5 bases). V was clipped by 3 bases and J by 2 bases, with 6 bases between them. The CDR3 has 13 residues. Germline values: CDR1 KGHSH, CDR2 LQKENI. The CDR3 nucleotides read TGTGCCAGCTCACCGGAGGTCACAGATACGCAGTATTTT. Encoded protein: CASSPEVTDTQYF.

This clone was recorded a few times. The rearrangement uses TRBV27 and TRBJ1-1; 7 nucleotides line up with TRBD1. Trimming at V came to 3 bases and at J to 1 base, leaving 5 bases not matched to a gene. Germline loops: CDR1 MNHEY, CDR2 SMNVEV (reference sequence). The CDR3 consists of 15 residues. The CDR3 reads CASSFSGGRNTEAFF. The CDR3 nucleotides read TGTGCCAGCAGTTTTTCAGGGGGACGGAACACTGAAGCTTTCTTT.

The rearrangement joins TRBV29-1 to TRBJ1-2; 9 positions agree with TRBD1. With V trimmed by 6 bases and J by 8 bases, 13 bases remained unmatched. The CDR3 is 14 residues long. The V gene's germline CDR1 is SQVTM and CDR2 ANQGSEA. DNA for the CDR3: TGCAGCGTGGGGATCGGGACAGGGTCGACGGGCTACACCTTC. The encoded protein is CSVGIGTGSTGYTF.

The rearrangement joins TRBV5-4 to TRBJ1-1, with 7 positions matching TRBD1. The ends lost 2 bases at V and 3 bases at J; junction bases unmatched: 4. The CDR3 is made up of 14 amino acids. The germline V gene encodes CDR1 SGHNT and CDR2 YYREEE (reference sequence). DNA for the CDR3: TGTGCCAGCAGCTTAGGGGGCCGTTACACTGAAGCTTTCTTT. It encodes CASSLGGRYTEAFF.

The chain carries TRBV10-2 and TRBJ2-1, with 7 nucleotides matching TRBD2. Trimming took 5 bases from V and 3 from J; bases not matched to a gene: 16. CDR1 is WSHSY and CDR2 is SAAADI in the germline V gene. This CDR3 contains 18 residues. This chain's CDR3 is CASSISSGRRYNYNEQFF. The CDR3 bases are TGCGCCAGCAGTATAAGTAGCGGGCGCAGATACAACTACAATGAGCAGTTCTTC.

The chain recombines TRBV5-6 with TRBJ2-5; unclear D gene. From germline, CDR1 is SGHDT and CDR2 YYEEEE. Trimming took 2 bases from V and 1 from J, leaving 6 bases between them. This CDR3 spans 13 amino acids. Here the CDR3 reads CASSFGFQETQYF. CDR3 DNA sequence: TGTGCCAGCAGCTTCGGGTTCCAAGAGACCCAGTACTTC.

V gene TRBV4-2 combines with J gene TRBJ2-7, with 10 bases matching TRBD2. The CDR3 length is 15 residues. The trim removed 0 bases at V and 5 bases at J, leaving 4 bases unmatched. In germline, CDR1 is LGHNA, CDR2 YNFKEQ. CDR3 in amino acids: CASSQDYTSGNEQYF. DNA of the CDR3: TGTGCCAGCAGCCAAGATTATACTAGCGGGAACGAGCAGTACTTC.

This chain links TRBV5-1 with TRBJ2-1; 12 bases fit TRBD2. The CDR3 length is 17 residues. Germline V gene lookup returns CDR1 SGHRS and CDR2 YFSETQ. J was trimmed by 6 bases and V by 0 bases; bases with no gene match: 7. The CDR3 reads CASSLEASGRGLNEQFF. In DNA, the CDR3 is TGCGCCAGCAGCTTGGAGGCTAGCGGGAGGGGACTCAATGAGCAGTTCTTC.